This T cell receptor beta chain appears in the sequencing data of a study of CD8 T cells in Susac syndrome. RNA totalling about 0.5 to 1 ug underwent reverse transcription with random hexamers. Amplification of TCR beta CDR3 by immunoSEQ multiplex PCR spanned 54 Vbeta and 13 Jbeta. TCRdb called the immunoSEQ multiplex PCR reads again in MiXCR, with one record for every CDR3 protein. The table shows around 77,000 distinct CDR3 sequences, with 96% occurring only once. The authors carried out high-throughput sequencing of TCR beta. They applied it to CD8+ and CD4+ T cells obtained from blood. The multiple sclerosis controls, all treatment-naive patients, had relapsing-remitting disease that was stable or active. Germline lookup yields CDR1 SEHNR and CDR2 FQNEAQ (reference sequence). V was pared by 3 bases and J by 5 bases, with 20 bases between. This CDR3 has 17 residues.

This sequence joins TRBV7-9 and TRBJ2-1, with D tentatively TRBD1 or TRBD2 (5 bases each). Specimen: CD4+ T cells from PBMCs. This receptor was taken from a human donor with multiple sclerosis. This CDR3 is CASSFFTAWGSNNEQFF. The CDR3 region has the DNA TGTGCCAGCAGCTTTTTCACAGCCTGGGGGTCAAACAATGAGCAGTTCTTC.